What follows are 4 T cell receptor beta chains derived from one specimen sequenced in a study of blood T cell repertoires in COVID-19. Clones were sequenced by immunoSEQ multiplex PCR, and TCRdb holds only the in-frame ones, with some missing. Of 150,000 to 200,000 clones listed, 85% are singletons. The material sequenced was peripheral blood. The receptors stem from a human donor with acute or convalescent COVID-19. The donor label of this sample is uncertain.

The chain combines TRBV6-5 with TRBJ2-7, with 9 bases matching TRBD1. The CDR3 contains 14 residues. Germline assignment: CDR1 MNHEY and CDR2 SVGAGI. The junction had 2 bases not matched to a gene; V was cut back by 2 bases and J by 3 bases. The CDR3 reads CASSYGQGSYEQYF. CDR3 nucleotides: TGTGCCAGCAGTTACGGACAGGGGAGCTACGAGCAGTACTTC.

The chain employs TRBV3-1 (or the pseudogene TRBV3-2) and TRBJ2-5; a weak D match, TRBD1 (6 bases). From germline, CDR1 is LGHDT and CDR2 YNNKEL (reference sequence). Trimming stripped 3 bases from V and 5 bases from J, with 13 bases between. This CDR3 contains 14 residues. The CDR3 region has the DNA TGTGCCAGCAGCCACCGACAGGCCGGGGAGACCCAGTACTTC. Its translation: CASSHRQAGETQYF.

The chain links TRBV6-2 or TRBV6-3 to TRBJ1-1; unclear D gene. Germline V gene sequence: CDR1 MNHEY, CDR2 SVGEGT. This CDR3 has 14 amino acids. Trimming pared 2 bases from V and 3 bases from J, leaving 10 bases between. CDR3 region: CASSYHPHYTEAFF. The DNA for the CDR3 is TGTGCCAGCAGTTACCACCCTCACTACACTGAAGCTTTCTTT.

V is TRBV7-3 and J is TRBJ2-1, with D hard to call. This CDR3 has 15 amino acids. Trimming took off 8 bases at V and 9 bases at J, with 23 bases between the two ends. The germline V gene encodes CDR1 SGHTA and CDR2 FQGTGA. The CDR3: CASSLRLVGLSEQFF. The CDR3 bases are TGTGCCAGCTCCCTACGGCTAGTCGGTCTATCTGAGCAGTTCTTC. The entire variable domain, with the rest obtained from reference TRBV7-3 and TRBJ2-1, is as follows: GAGVSQTPSNKVTEKGKYVELRCDPISGHTALYWYRQSLGQGPEFLIYFQGTGAADDSGLPNDRFFAVRPEGSVSTLKIQRTERGDSAVYLCASSLRLVGLSEQFFGPGTRLTVL.